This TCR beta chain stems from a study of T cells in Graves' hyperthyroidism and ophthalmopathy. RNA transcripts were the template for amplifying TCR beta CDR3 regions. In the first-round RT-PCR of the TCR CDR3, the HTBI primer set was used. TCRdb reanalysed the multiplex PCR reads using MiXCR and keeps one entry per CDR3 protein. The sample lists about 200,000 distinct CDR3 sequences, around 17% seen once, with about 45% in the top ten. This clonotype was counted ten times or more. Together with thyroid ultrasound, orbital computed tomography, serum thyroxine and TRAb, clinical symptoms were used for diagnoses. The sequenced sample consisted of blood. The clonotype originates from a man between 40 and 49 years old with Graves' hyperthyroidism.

This chain's CDR3 is CASSYSLAGNLQETQYF. Here the CDR3 DNA reads TGTGCCAGCAGTTACTCACTAGCGGGGAATCTTCAAGAGACCCAGTACTTC. The chain uses TRBV6-2 or TRBV6-3 and TRBJ2-5, with 10 bases fitting TRBD2. Trimming at V came to 0 bases and at J to 2 bases, leaving 6 bases not matched to a gene. CDR3 length: 17 residues. Germline V gene sequence: CDR1 MNHEY, CDR2 SVGEGT.